The next 5 T cell receptor beta chains were all read from a single sample in a study of Ad26.COV2.S vaccination and SARS-CoV-2 variants. Libraries were prepared by immunoSEQ multiplex PCR; TCRdb keeps only in-frame clonotypes and omits some of them. The repertoire holds roughly 380,000 clones, with 92% as singletons. Source: peripheral blood, taken after recovery from COVID-19. All receptors derive from a human donor who had recovered from COVID-19.

V gene TRBV19 combines with J gene TRBJ2-1; 13 bases match TRBD2. V shed 5 bases, J shed 10 bases, and the junction held 14 bases outside the gene matches. Germline lookup yields CDR1 LNHDA and CDR2 SQIVND (reference sequence). This CDR3 is built from 17 residues. In DNA, the CDR3 is TGTGCCAGTAGTGTTCACCTACTAGCGGGGGGGCCGGAAGAGCAGTTCTTC. Its protein is CASSVHLLAGGPEEQFF.

This sequence joins TRBV7-2 and TRBJ1-2; TRBD1 agrees at 9 bases. The CDR3 is made up of 19 amino acids. Losses at the gene ends were 1 base for V and 0 bases for J; bases not matched to a gene: 12. Germline loops: CDR1 SGHTA, CDR2 FQGNSA. The CDR3 nucleotides are TGTGCCAGCAGCTTAGTTCTAGGAGGGACAGGGCGGGCTAACTATGGCTACACCTTC. Amino acids: CASSLVLGGTGRANYGYTF.

This chain uses TRBV6-5 with TRBJ2-7; perhaps D is TRBD1 or TRBD2 (7 bases each). Per germline, CDR1 MNHEY and CDR2 SVGAGI. CDR3 length equals 14 residues. V was trimmed by 6 bases and J by 3 bases, leaving 15 bases between them. This CDR3 reads CASRGGDSVYEQYF. In DNA form, the CDR3 reads TGTGCCAGCAGGGGGGGGGACAGCGTCTACGAGCAGTACTTC.

The chain recombines TRBV6-6 with TRBJ1-1; D is possibly TRBD1 (5 bases). Germline V gene lookup returns CDR1 MNHNY and CDR2 SVGAGI (reference sequence). Between the trimmed V and J ends, which lost 5 bases and 1 base, there was a span of 8 bases. The length of the CDR3 is 13 residues. CDR3 residues: CASSRGANTEAFF. CDR3 nucleotide sequence: TGTGCCAGCAGTAGGGGAGCGAACACTGAAGCTTTCTTT.

The chain recombines TRBV6-5 with TRBJ1-4; the D is unclear. There are 14 residues in the CDR3. CDR1 and CDR2 (germline): MNHEY, SVGAGI. The V end lost 8 bases, the J end lost 10 bases, and 20 bases lay between the germline ends. The CDR3 region is CASRLWTGEGKLFF. CDR3 in DNA: TGTGCCAGCCGACTTTGGACTGGAGAGGGAAAACTGTTTTTT.